This TCR beta chain was captured in a study of shared clonotypes between healthy human individuals. Trimming removed 0 bases from V and 0 bases from J, with 12 bases in between. Per germline, CDR1 MNHEY and CDR2 SVGAGI. This CDR3 has 16 amino acids. The repertoire was sequenced with immunoSEQ multiplex PCR; TCRdb's copy has only in-frame clones and lacks some. The repertoire holds about 2 million clones, with about 95% as singletons. Positively selected for CCR7, the CD45RO-negative cells used as naive CD8 cells excluded terminally differentiated effector memory CD45RA+ cells. This clone was detected once.

The sample consisted of naive CD8+ T cells sorted from blood. The source is a man aged 18 to 35 in good health. This sequence joins TRBV6-5 and TRBJ2-7; TRBD2 might be the D (5 bases). Here the CDR3 DNA reads TGTGCCAGCAGTTACTCGGCGGGCGGTTCCTCCTACGAGCAGTACTTC. This codes for CASSYSAGGSSYEQYF.